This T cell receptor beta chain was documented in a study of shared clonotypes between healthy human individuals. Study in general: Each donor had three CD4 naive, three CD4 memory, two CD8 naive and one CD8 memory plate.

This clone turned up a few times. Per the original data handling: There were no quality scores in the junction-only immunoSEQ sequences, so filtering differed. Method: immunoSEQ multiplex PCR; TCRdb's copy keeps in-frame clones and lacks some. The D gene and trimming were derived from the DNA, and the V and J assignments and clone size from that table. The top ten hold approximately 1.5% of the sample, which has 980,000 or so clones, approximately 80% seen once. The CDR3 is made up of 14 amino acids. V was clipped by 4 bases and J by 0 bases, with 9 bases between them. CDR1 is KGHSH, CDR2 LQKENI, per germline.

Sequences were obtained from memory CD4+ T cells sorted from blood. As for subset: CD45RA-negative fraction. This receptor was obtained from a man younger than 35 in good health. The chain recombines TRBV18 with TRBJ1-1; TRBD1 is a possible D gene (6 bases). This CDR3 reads CASSRGGVNTEAFF. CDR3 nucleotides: TGTGCCAGCTCACGAGGGGGAGTGAACACTGAAGCTTTCTTT. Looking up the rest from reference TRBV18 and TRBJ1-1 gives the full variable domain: NAGVMQNPRHLVRRRGQEARLRCSPMKGHSHVYWYRQLPEEGLKFMVYLQKENIIDESGMPKERFSAEFPKEGPSILRIQQVVRGDSAAYFCASSRGGVNTEAFFGQGTRLTVV.